A selection of T cell receptor beta chains follows, all from one sample in a study of early T cells in non-severe SARS-CoV-2 infection. TCRdb re-derived calls from the 5' RACE reads in MiXCR, one entry per CDR3 protein. Among around 92,000 distinct CDR3 sequences listed, 8% to 13% were seen once. The material sequenced was whole blood. These receptors were collected from an adult who was a healthcare worker with PCR-confirmed SARS-CoV-2 infection or an uninfected control (not recorded which). Each CDR3 is given without its conserved first and last residue. The D gene is left open where the match is weak.

v_call: TRBV7-8
cdr3_length: 11
d_call: .
cdr3_aa: ASSLRTAYEQY

v_call: TRBV6-5
cdr3_length: 10
d_call: .
cdr3_aa: ASGRSTDTQY

v_call: TRBV28
cdr3_length: 14
d_call: TRBD2
cdr3_aa: ASSSPRREGQETQY

v_call: TRBV7-9
cdr3_length: 15
d_call: .
cdr3_aa: ASSHRPGAGGTDTQY

v_call: TRBV6-5
cdr3_length: 10
d_call: TRBD1
cdr3_aa: ASTDRGLEQY

v_call: TRBV14
cdr3_length: 13
d_call: .
cdr3_aa: ASSRTWGTREKLF

v_call: TRBV7-9
cdr3_length: 11
d_call: .
cdr3_aa: ASSLARSYEQY

v_call: TRBV2
cdr3_length: 11
d_call: .
cdr3_aa: ASSQGLDTEAF

v_call: TRBV11-3
cdr3_length: 13
d_call: .
cdr3_aa: ASSSVSGPNNEQF

v_call: TRBV18
cdr3_length: 13
d_call: TRBD1
cdr3_aa: ASSGGQGAPYEQY

v_call: TRBV28
cdr3_length: 11
d_call: .
cdr3_aa: ASSSGGEDTIY

v_call: TRBV28
cdr3_length: 13
d_call: .
cdr3_aa: ASSSPARITDTQY

v_call: TRBV6-1
cdr3_length: 12
d_call: .
cdr3_aa: ASTSTARYYGYT

v_call: TRBV9
cdr3_length: 12
d_call: .
cdr3_aa: ASSVGGAGQPQH